The 27 T cell receptor beta chains in this list originate from one sample, sequenced in a study of CD8 T cells in Susac syndrome. Random hexamers were used to reverse transcribe the RNA input (roughly 0.5 to 1 ug). TCRdb re-derived calls from the immunoSEQ multiplex PCR reads in MiXCR, one entry per CDR3 protein. The sample includes roughly 120,000 distinct CDR3 sequences, about 94% of them seen just once. The sample consisted of CD4+ T cells from PBMCs. All receptors come from a human donor with multiple sclerosis.

The chain employs TRBV6-2 or TRBV6-3 and TRBJ2-4; 10 nucleotides match TRBD1. This CDR3 comprises 21 residues. V lost 2 bases, J lost 0 bases, and 16 bases stayed unmatched. Germline V lookup: CDR1 MNHEY, CDR2 SVGEGT. Here the CDR3 DNA reads TGTGCCAGCAGTTACAATTCGGGACAGGGGCCTTGGGGACTAGCCAAAAACATTCAGTACTTC. This encodes CASSYNSGQGPWGLAKNIQYF.

This chain joins TRBV9 and TRBJ2-5; 8 bases align to TRBD2. This CDR3 spans 18 amino acids. Germline loops: CDR1 SGDLS, CDR2 YYNGEE. Trimming cost V 0 bases and J 4 bases; bases outside gene matches: 14. The CDR3 DNA is TGTGCCAGCAGCGTAGCTCCCACGGGGGGGCTCGGGCGAGAGACCCAGTACTTC. It yields the protein CASSVAPTGGLGRETQYF.

The chain carries TRBV6-5 and TRBJ1-2; D might be TRBD1 (6 bases). From germline, CDR1 is MNHEY and CDR2 SVGAGI. The CDR3 has 15 amino acids. The V and J ends lost 8 bases and 2 bases respectively, with 18 bases between them. CDR3 nucleotide sequence: TGTGCCAGCCGCCAGGGGCCGGGGCGAAACTATGGCTACACCTTC. Protein sequence: CASRQGPGRNYGYTF.

This clonotype was observed a few times. The rearrangement joins TRBV6-1 to TRBJ2-3; no firm D call. The V gene's germline CDR1 is MNHNS and CDR2 SASEGT. The length of the CDR3 is 13 residues. With 6 bases removed from V and 2 bases from J, the gap between germline ends came to 9 bases. The DNA of the CDR3 is TGTGCCAGCAGGACGACTGTCACAGATACGCAGTATTTT. It is translated as CASRTTVTDTQYF.

This chain joins TRBV30 and TRBJ2-1; D is uncertain. V was clipped by 2 bases and J by 8 bases, with 4 bases between them. CDR3 length: 10 amino acids. Germline CDR1 and CDR2: GTSNPN and SVGIG (reference sequence). In DNA, the CDR3 is TGTGCCTGGAGTCAGGATGAGCAGTTCTTC. Translation: CAWSQDEQFF. Complete variable domain (other parts from reference TRBV30 and TRBJ2-1): SQTIHQWPATLVQPVGSPLSLECTVEGTSNPNLYWYRQAAGRGLQLLFYSVGIGQISSEVPQNLSASRPQDRQFILSSKKLLLSDSGFYLCAWSQDEQFFGPGTRLTVL.

The J gene is TRBJ2-5, the V gene TRBV18; the match to TRBD1 covers 9 bases. The CDR3 length is 13 residues. CDR1 and CDR2 from the germline V gene are KGHSH and LQKENI. J gave up 3 bases and V 5 bases, and 1 base lay outside the gene matches. CDR3 sequence: CASSWTGEETQYF. CDR3 nucleotides: TGTGCCAGCTCATGGACAGGGGAAGAGACCCAGTACTTC.

The J gene is TRBJ2-2, the V gene TRBV3-1; D is uncertain. Germline V CDR1 and CDR2: LGHDT, YNNKEL (reference sequence). The V end was cut by 1 base, the J end by 7 bases, with 10 bases between. This CDR3 has 14 amino acids. The CDR3 nucleotides read TGTGCCAGCAGCCAAGGATGGGGAAGCGGGGAGCTGTTTTTT. Amino acids: CASSQGWGSGELFF.

The CDR3 DNA sequence: TGTGCCAGCAGCTCGGGACAGCCCGGAATTTCACCCCTCCACTTT. Translation gives CASSSGQPGISPLHF. This rearrangement joins TRBV5-4 to TRBJ1-6; the match to TRBD1 covers 7 bases. The CDR3 spans 15 residues. Per germline, CDR1 SGHNT and CDR2 YYREEE (reference sequence). V lost 3 bases to trimming and J lost 9 bases; unmatched junction nucleotides: 9. Supplemented by reference TRBV5-4 and TRBJ1-6, the full variable domain reads ETGVTQSPTHLIKTRGQQVTLRCSSQSGHNTVSWYQQALGQGPQFIFQYYREEENGRGNFPPRFSGLQFPNYSSELNVNALELDDSALYLCASSSGQPGISPLHFGNGTRLTVT.

In this sample, this clonotype turned up once. V usage is TRBV12-3 or TRBV12-4 and J usage is TRBJ2-7; TRBD1 matches 9 bases. V gave up 4 bases and J gave up 1 base; unmatched junction bases: 5. The CDR3 loop spans 15 amino acids. In DNA, the CDR3 is TGTGCCAGCAGTTCCCCGGGACAGGGTTCCTACGAGCAGTACTTC. Amino acids: CASSSPGQGSYEQYF.

This chain connects TRBV19 to TRBJ1-2; 7 bases are shared with TRBD1. This CDR3 is built from 14 residues. The V segment lost 5 bases and the J segment 4 bases; nucleotides outside the gene matches: 7. Germline CDR1 and CDR2: LNHDA and SQIVND (reference sequence). CDR3 sequence (DNA): TGTGCCAGTAGTGCCCTCCGGGACAGCTATGGCTACACCTTC. It codes for CASSALRDSYGYTF.

The chain is built from TRBV5-1 and TRBJ2-7, with 9 positions matching TRBD1. This CDR3 contains 14 residues. Germline V gene data show CDR1 as SGHRS and CDR2 as YFSETQ. Unmatched junction bases numbered 5, after V lost 4 bases and J lost 3 bases. CDR3 region: CASSPGTGYYEQYF. The CDR3 DNA is TGCGCCAGCAGCCCTGGGACAGGGTACTACGAGCAGTACTTC.

The CDR3 nucleotides are TGTGCCAGCAGCTTTGGCGGGAGGAGCTCCTACAATGAGCAGTTCTTC. It yields the protein CASSFGGRSSYNEQFF. The chain employs TRBV7-9 and TRBJ2-1; 8 nucleotides line up with TRBD2. CDR1 SEHNR and CDR2 FQNEAQ come from the germline V gene (reference sequence). The junction had 4 bases not matched to a gene; V was cut back by 3 bases and J by 0 bases. CDR3 size: 16 residues.

This clonotype showed up just once. This rearrangement joins TRBV7-6 to TRBJ1-6, with TRBD1 identical over 7 bases. This CDR3 contains 14 residues. CDR1 and CDR2 from the germline V gene are SGHVS and FNYEAQ. With 5 bases clipped from V and 9 bases from J, the junction kept 7 bases outside the gene matches. CDR3 nucleotides: TGTGCCAGCAGCCCAACAGGGGTTGGTTCACCCCTCCACTTT. Its protein product is CASSPTGVGSPLHF.

CDR3 loop: CASSSGQFNTEAFF. The CDR3 DNA reads as TGTGCCAGCAGCTCGGGACAGTTCAACACTGAAGCTTTCTTT. J is TRBJ1-1 and V is TRBV11-2; TRBD1 aligns across 7 bases. Trimming removed 4 bases from V and 2 bases from J; junction bases left unmatched: 4. CDR1 is SGHAT and CDR2 is FQNNGV in the germline V gene. The CDR3 is made up of 14 amino acids.

The chain recombines TRBV30 with TRBJ2-1; D unclear. Trimming pared 0 bases from V and 6 bases from J, leaving 9 bases between. The CDR3 loop spans 13 amino acids. Per the germline V gene, CDR1 is GTSNPN and CDR2 is SVGIG (reference sequence). The CDR3 spells CAWSVSSRNEQFF. CDR3 nucleotides: TGTGCCTGGAGTGTGAGCAGTCGCAATGAGCAGTTCTTC.

This clonotype was seen only once. V and J are TRBV5-1 and TRBJ2-2; D is unclear. Trimming left V 3 bases short and J 7 bases short, with 10 bases between. Per germline, CDR1 SGHRS and CDR2 YFSETQ. CDR3 size: 13 residues. This CDR3 is CASSSSVNGELFF. The CDR3 DNA reads TGCGCCAGCAGCTCTTCAGTGAACGGGGAGCTGTTTTTT.

The genes are TRBV5-6 and TRBJ1-6; D not resolved. Germline V gene data show CDR1 as SGHDT and CDR2 as YYEEEE. V lost 4 bases to trimming and J lost 6 bases, with 5 bases between them. The CDR3 covers 12 residues. The CDR3 DNA follows: TGTGCCAGCAGCCAACTTAATTCACCCCTCCACTTT. Translating gives CASSQLNSPLHF.

The rearrangement joins TRBV5-1 to TRBJ2-1; the match to TRBD1 covers 10 bases. Germline V gene lookup returns CDR1 SGHRS and CDR2 YFSETQ. J was trimmed by 7 bases and V by 0 bases; bases with no gene match: 1. The CDR3 runs 14 residues. The CDR3 sequence is CASSLGQGANEQFF. As DNA, the CDR3 is TGCGCCAGCAGCTTGGGACAGGGGGCTAATGAGCAGTTCTTC. Looking up the rest from reference TRBV5-1 and TRBJ2-1 gives the full variable domain: KAGVTQTPRYLIKTRGQQVTLSCSPISGHRSVSWYQQTPGQGLQFLFEYFSETQRNKGNFPGRFSGRQFSNSRSEMNVSTLELGDSALYLCASSLGQGANEQFFGPGTRLTVL.

DNA of the CDR3: TGCAGCGTTGAGGTCAGAATCACAGATACGCAGTATTTT. As protein: CSVEVRITDTQYF. This sequence joins TRBV29-1 and TRBJ2-3; D unclear. The CDR3 contains 13 residues. Germline V gives CDR1 SQVTM, CDR2 ANQGSEA. V lost 3 bases, J lost 2 bases, and 9 bases lay in between.

This chain connects TRBV7-2 to TRBJ1-5; weak D call: TRBD1 (5 bases). Germline V gene lookup returns CDR1 SGHTA and CDR2 FQGNSA. The V gene lost 1 base and the J gene lost 1 base, with 8 bases spanning the gap. The CDR3 extends over 15 amino acids. The CDR3 DNA is TGTGCCAGCAGCTTAGGTAGGGGAAGCAATCAGCCCCAGCATTTT. Translation gives CASSLGRGSNQPQHF.

V gene TRBV20-1 combines with J gene TRBJ1-1; 7 positions match TRBD1. V shed 3 bases, J shed 1 base, and the junction held 11 bases outside the gene matches. CDR3 length equals 16 residues. Per germline, CDR1 DFQATT and CDR2 SNEGSKA (reference sequence). CDR3: CSARGTDQLPNTEAFF. The CDR3 DNA follows: TGCAGTGCTAGGGGGACAGATCAATTGCCGAACACTGAAGCTTTCTTT.

The V and J genes are TRBV5-1 and TRBJ1-2, with 7 bases identical to TRBD1. V dropped 0 bases and J dropped 4; count of bases not matched to a gene: 6. The CDR3 has 15 amino acids. The germline gives CDR1 SGHRS, CDR2 YFSETQ. The CDR3 loop is CASSLGTGKSYGYTF. CDR3 in DNA: TGCGCCAGCAGCTTGGGGACAGGAAAGAGCTATGGCTACACCTTC.

The sample holds one count of this clonotype. DNA for the CDR3: TGTGCCAGTCGATCTGGACAGATTGGAACCGGGGAGCTGTTTTTT. Residues: CASRSGQIGTGELFF. This chain joins TRBV27 and TRBJ2-2; perhaps TRBD1 as D (6 bases). The length of the CDR3 is 15 residues. Germline CDR1 is MNHEY and CDR2 is SMNVEV (reference sequence). V was pared by 9 bases and J by 5 bases, with 19 bases between.

The rearrangement joins TRBV6-1 to TRBJ2-7; tentatively, D is TRBD1 or TRBD2 (5 bases each). Germline CDR1 MNHNS, CDR2 SASEGT. Trimming took off 11 bases at V and 3 bases at J, with 11 bases between the two ends. The CDR3 contains 11 residues. The CDR3 loop reads CALLGDYEQYF. The CDR3 coding sequence is TGTGCCCTGCTGGGGGACTACGAGCAGTACTTC.

This sequence joins TRBV6-2 or TRBV6-3 and TRBJ2-7, with D perhaps given as TRBD1 or TRBD2 (5 bases each). CDR1 is MNHEY, CDR2 SVGEGT, per germline. Deletions cut 2 bases from V and 0 bases from J, with 11 bases between. This CDR3 spans 15 amino acids. CDR3 amino acids: CASSYTGPRSYEQYF. The DNA of the CDR3 is TGTGCCAGCAGTTACACGGGACCCCGCTCCTACGAGCAGTACTTC.

This chain links TRBV18 with TRBJ1-2, with D possibly being TRBD1 (5 bases). This CDR3 contains 12 residues. CDR1 and CDR2 (germline): KGHSH, LQKENI. With 2 bases removed from V and 8 bases from J, the gap between germline ends came to 9 bases. CDR3 nucleotides: TGTGCCAGCTCACCAGGGGCCGAGGGCTACACCTTC. Its translation is CASSPGAEGYTF.

V usage is TRBV5-1 and J usage is TRBJ1-1; TRBD1 is a possible D gene (5 bases). CDR1 SGHRS and CDR2 YFSETQ come from the germline V gene. V shed 5 bases and J shed 2 bases, with 10 bases lying between them. The CDR3 is made up of 13 amino acids. CDR3: CASRAGSNTEAFF. In nucleotides, the CDR3 is TGCGCCAGCAGAGCAGGGTCCAACACTGAAGCTTTCTTT.